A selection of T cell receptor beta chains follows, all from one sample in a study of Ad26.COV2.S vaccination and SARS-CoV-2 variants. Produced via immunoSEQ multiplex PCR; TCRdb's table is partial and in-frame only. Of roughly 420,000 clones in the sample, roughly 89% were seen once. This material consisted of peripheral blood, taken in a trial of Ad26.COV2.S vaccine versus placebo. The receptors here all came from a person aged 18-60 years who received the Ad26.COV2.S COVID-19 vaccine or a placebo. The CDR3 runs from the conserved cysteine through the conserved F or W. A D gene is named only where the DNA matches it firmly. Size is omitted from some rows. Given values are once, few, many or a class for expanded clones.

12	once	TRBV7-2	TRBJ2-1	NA	CAYPAPNNEQFF	TGTGCCTATCCCGCCCCTAACAATGAGCAGTTCTTC
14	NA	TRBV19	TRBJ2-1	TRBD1	CASSPTGVYNEQFF	TGTGCCAGTAGTCCTACAGGGGTATACAATGAGCAGTTCTTC
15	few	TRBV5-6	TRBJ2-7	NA	CASSPWGGPLYEQYF	TGTGCCAGCAGCCCCTGGGGGGGCCCTCTCTACGAGCAGTACTTC
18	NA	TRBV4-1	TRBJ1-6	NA	CASSQEPPAGSYNSPLHF	TGCGCCAGCAGCCAAGAACCCCCGGCTGGCTCCTATAATTCACCCCTCCACTTT
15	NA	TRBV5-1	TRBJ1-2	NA	CASSLGRGGFYGYTF	TGCGCCAGCAGCCTCGGACGGGGAGGATTCTATGGCTACACCTTC
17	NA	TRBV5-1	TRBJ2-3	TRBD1	CASSHLRTGQSTDTQYF	TGCGCCAGCAGCCACTTACGGACAGGCCAGAGCACAGATACGCAGTATTTT
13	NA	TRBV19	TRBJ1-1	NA	CASIWEGGTEAFF	TGTGCCAGTATATGGGAGGGAGGCACTGAAGCTTTCTTT
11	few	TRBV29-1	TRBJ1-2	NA	CSVQRDYGYTF	TGCAGCGTCCAGAGGGACTATGGCTACACCTTC
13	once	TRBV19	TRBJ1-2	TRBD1	CASKPGQGHGYTF	TGTGCCAGTAAGCCTGGACAGGGACATGGCTACACCTTC
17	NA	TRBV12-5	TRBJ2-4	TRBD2	CASAKSGTVLDKNIQYF	TGTGCTAGTGCCAAAAGCGGGACGGTGTTAGACAAAAACATTCAGTACTTC
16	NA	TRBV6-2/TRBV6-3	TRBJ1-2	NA	CASSRNRPGPHYGYTF	TGTGCCAGCAGCCGTAACCGGCCGGGACCACACTATGGCTACACCTTC
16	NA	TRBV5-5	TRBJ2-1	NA	CASSFERGWIVNEQFF	TGTGCCAGCAGCTTTGAACGTGGGTGGATTGTCAATGAGCAGTTCTTC
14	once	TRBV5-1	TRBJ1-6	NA	CASSLEESGSPLHF	TGCGCCAGCAGCTTGGAGGAAAGCGGTTCACCCCTCCACTTT
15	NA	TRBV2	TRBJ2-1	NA	CASSDLKPSYNEQFF	TGTGCCAGCAGTGACCTAAAGCCCTCCTACAATGAGCAGTTCTTC
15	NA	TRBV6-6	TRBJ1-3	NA	CASSSLTESGNTIYF	TGTGCCAGCAGTTCCCTCACGGAGTCTGGAAACACCATATATTTT
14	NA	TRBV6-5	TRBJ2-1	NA	CASSYSQEDNEQFF	TGTGCCAGCAGTTACTCCCAGGAGGACAATGAGCAGTTCTTC
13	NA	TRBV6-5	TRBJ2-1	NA	CASDDRLGNEQFF	TGTGCCAGCGACGACAGGCTGGGCAATGAGCAGTTCTTC
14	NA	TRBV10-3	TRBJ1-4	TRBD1	CAISESTRQGGLFF	TGTGCCATCAGTGAGTCGACTCGACAGGGCGGACTGTTTTTT
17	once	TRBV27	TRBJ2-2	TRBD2	CASSSQIAGVDTGELFF	TGTGCCAGCAGTTCCCAGATAGCGGGAGTTGACACCGGGGAGCTGTTTTTT
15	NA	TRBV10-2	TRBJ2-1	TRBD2	CASRLTSGRGNEQFF	TGCGCCAGCAGACTAACTAGCGGGAGGGGTAATGAGCAGTTCTTC
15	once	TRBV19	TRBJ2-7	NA	CASSIVPRVTYEQYF	TGTGCCAGTAGTATAGTCCCCAGGGTGACCTACGAGCAGTACTTC
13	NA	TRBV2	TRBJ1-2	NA	CASSDGRAGGYTF	TGTGCCAGCAGTGACGGCAGGGCGGGTGGCTACACCTTC
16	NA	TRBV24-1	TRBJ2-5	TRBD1	CATSEPPGQGRETQYF	TGTGCCACCAGTGAACCCCCGGGACAGGGAAGAGAGACCCAGTACTTC
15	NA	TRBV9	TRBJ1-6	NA	CASSLQGLRDSPLHF	TGTGCCAGCAGCCTACAGGGTCTCCGGGATTCACCCCTCCACTTT
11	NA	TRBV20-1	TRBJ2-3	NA	CSVPYTDTQYF	TGCAGTGTACCGTACACAGATACGCAGTATTTT
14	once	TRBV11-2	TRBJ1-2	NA	CASSLAGNLPGYTF	TGTGCCAGCAGCTTAGCAGGGAACCTACCTGGCTACACCTTC
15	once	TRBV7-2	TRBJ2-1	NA	CASSFSDNSYNEQFF	TGTGCCAGCAGCTTCTCGGACAACTCCTACAATGAGCAGTTCTTC
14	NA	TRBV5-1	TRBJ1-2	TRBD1	CASSPDRANYGYTF	TGCGCCAGCAGCCCCGACAGGGCAAACTATGGCTACACCTTC
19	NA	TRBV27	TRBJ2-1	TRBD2	CASSLRLAGPTWPDNEQFF	TGTGCCAGCAGTTTAAGACTAGCGGGACCCACATGGCCGGACAATGAGCAGTTCTTC
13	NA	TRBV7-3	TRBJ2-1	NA	CASSPGQYNEQFF	TGTGCCAGCAGCCCGGGCCAGTACAATGAGCAGTTCTTC
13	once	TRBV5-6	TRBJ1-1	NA	CASSSLMNTEAFF	TGTGCCAGCAGCTCCCTGATGAACACTGAAGCTTTCTTT
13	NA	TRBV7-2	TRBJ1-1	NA	CASSWTGNTEAFF	TGTGCCAGCAGCTGGACGGGGAACACTGAAGCTTTCTTT
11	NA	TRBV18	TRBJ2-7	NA	CASSPTYEQYF	TGTGCCAGCTCACCCACCTACGAGCAGTACTTC
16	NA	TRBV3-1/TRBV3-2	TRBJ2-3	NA	CASSPFSSRGGDTQYF	TGTGCCAGCAGCCCTTTTTCGTCGAGGGGGGGCGATACGCAGTATTTT
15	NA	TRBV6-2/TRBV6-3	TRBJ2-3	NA	CASSYVPPSTDTQYF	TGTGCCAGCAGTTACGTCCCACCGAGCACAGATACGCAGTATTTT
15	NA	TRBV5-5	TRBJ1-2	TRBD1	CASSLGGQGNYGYTF	TGTGCCAGCAGCCTGGGAGGACAGGGGAACTATGGCTACACCTTC
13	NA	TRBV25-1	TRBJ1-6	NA	CASSGFGGRALHF	TGTGCCAGCAGCGGCTTTGGGGGAAGGGCCCTCCACTTT
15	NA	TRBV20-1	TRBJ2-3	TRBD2	CSASPAGVGTDTQYF	TGCAGTGCTAGTCCCGCGGGAGTCGGCACAGATACGCAGTATTTT
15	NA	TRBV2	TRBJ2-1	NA	CASSGGREINIEQFF	TGTGCCAGCAGTGGGGGGCGGGAGATCAATATTGAGCAGTTCTTC
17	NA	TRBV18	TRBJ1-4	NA	CASSPRSRTADNEKLFF	TGTGCCAGCTCACCACGCTCCCGGACAGCAGATAATGAAAAACTGTTTTTT